Following are 4 T cell receptor beta chains from one sample sequenced in a study of blood T cell repertoires in COVID-19. The assay was immunoSEQ multiplex PCR, and TCRdb's table has in-frame clones only and misses some. Of over 200,000 clones in the sample, 70% to 90% were seen once. Sequenced: PBMCs or T cells enriched from blood (not recorded which). The receptors originated from a man aged 25 to 40 who had recovered from COVID-19.

The chain recombines TRBV7-2 with TRBJ1-4; D is unclear. Looked up from germline, CDR1 is SGHTA and CDR2 is FQGNSA. The CDR3 totals 17 residues. Trimming stripped 4 bases from V and 7 bases from J, with 22 bases between. The CDR3 nucleotides read TGTGCCAGCAGCTCGAGGGAGTCCCTCGTTATTGGTGAAAAACTGTTTTTT. Its translation: CASSSRESLVIGEKLFF.

This chain links TRBV4-1 with TRBJ2-7; D is unresolved. This CDR3 is 14 amino acids long. The V end lost 5 bases, the J end lost 7 bases, and 18 bases lay between the germline ends. From germline, CDR1 is MGHRA and CDR2 YSYEKL. The CDR3 loop reads CASSTRALTREQYF. Written as DNA, the CDR3 is TGCGCCAGCAGCACCCGCGCTCTGACGCGGGAGCAGTACTTC.

V gene TRBV12-5 combines with J gene TRBJ1-5; the D gene is possibly TRBD1 (6 bases). The CDR3 totals 13 residues. CDR1 is LGHNT and CDR2 is FRNRAP in the germline V gene. V was cut by 6 bases and J by 8 bases, with 14 bases left in between. The DNA for the CDR3 is TGTGCTAGTGGACGGGATGGGGGCAAGCCCCAGCATTTT. It codes for CASGRDGGKPQHF. The full variable domain, its missing parts supplied by reference TRBV12-5 and TRBJ1-5, is DARVTQTPRHKVTEMGQEVTMRCQPILGHNTVFWYRQTMMQGLELLAYFRNRAPLDDSGMPKDRFSAEMPDATLATLKIQPSEPRDSAVYFCASGRDGGKPQHFGDGTRLSIL.

Remarks on this clone: Other DNA sequences in the sample encode the same CDR3. The gene calls are TRBV12-3 or TRBV12-4 and TRBJ1-6; D unresolved. CDR3 length: 12 residues. Trimming took 3 bases from V and 6 from J, leaving 3 bases between them. The CDR3 DNA is TGTGCCAGCAGTTTTAGTAATTCACCCCTCCACTTT. Protein: CASSFSNSPLHF.